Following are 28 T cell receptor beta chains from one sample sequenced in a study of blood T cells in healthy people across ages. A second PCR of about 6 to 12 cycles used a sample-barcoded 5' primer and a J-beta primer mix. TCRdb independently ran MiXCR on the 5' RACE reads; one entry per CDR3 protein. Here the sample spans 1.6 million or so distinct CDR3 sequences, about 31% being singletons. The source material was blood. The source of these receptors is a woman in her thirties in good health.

CDR3 nucleotide sequence: TGTGCCAGCAGCCAAAGGACCCCCCGGGAGACCCAGTACTTC. As protein: CASSQRTPRETQYF. The rearrangement uses TRBV3-1 and TRBJ2-5, with no clear D. CDR1 and CDR2 from the germline V gene are LGHDT and YNNKEL (reference sequence). The CDR3 has 14 amino acids. Trimming shortened V by 2 bases and J by 5 bases, and 12 bases separated the two germline ends.

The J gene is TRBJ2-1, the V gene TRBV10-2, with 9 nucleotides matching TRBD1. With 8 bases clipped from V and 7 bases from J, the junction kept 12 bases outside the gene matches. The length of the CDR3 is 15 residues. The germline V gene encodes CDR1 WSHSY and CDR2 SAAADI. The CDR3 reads CASGGVRQGENEQFF. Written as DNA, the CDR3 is TGCGCCAGCGGGGGGGTCAGACAGGGGGAGAATGAGCAGTTCTTC.

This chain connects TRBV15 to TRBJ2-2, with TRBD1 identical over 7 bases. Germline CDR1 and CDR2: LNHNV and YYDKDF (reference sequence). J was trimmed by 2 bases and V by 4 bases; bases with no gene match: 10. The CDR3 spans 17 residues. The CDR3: CATSTGGQAVNTGELFF. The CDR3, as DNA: TGTGCCACCAGCACAGGAGGACAGGCCGTTAACACCGGGGAGCTGTTTTTT.

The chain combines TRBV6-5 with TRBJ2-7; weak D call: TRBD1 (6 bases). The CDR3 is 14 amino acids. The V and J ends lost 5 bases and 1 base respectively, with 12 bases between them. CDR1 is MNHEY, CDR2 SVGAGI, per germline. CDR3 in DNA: TGTGCCAGCAGTCCTAACAGGGATTCCTACGAGCAGTACTTC. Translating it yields CASSPNRDSYEQYF.

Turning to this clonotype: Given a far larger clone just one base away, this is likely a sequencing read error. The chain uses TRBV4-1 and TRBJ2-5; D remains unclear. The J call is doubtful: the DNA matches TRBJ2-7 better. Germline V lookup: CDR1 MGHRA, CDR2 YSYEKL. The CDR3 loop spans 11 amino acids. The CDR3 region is CASSHGCEQYF. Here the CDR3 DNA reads TGCGCCAGCAGCCATGGGTGCGAGCAGTACTTC.

This CDR3 reads CATTETQYNSPLHF. The CDR3 DNA follows: TGTGCCACCACAGAGACCCAATATAATTCACCCCTCCACTTT. The chain links TRBV10-3 to TRBJ1-6; D not certain. From germline, CDR1 is ENHRY and CDR2 SYGVKD. This CDR3 region has 14 residues. Trimming cost V 10 bases and J 4 bases, with 14 bases left between them.

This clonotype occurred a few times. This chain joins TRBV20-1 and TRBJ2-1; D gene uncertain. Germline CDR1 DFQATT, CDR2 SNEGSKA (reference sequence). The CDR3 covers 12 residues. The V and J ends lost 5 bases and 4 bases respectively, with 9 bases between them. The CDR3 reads CSAARIYNEQFF. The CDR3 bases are TGCAGTGCTGCCCGGATATACAATGAGCAGTTCTTC.

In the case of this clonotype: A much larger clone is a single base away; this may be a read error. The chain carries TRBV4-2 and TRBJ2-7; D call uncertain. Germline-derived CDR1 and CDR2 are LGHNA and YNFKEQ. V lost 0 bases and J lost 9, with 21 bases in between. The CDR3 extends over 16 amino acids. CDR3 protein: CASSQEGRSELWGQYF. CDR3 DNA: TGTGCCAGCAGCCAAGAAGGGCGGAGCGAACTATGGGGGCAGTACTTC.

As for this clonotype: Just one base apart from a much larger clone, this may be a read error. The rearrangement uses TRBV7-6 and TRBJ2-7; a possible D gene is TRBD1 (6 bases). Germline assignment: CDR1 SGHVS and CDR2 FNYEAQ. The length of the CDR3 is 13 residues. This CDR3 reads CVSSPGHHYEQYF. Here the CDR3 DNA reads TGTGTCAGCAGCCCGGGACACCACTACGAGCAGTACTTC.

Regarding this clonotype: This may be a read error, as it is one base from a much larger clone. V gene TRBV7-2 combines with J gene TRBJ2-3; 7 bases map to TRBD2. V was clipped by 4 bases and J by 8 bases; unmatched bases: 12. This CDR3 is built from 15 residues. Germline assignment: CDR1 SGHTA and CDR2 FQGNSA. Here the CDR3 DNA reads TGTGCCAGCAGCTCAGGTCTAGCGGAGGGCGGTACGCAGTATTTT. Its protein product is CASSSGLAEGGTQYF.

The CDR3 DNA sequence: TGTGCCACCAGCAGTGACAGGGGTACCTACAATGAGCAGTACTTC. It yields the protein CATSSDRGTYNEQYF. The chain is built from TRBV15 and TRBJ2-1, with 8 nucleotides matching TRBD1. The J call may be mistaken, given a closer DNA end match to TRBJ2-7. CDR3 length: 15 residues. Germline V lookup: CDR1 LNHNV, CDR2 YYDKDF (reference sequence).

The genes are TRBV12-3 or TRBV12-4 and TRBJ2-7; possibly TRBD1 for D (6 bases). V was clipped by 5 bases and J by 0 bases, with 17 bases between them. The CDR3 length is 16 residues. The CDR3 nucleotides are TGTGCCAGCAGTCCGCCCCAGGGACATGGCTCCTACGAGCAGTACTTC. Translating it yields CASSPPQGHGSYEQYF.

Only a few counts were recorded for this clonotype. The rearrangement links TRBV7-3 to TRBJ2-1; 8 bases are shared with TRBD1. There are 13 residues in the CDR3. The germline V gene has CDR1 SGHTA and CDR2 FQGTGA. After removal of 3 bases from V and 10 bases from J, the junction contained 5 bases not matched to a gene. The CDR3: CASSFDRGDEQFF. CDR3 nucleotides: TGTGCCAGCAGCTTTGACAGGGGTGACGAGCAGTTCTTC.

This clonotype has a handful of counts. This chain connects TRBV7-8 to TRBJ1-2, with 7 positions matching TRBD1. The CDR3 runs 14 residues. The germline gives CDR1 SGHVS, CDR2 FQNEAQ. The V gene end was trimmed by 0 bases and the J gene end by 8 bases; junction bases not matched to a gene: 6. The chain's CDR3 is CASSLAGQLGGYTF. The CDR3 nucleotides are TGTGCCAGCAGCTTAGCGGGACAGCTCGGAGGCTACACCTTC.

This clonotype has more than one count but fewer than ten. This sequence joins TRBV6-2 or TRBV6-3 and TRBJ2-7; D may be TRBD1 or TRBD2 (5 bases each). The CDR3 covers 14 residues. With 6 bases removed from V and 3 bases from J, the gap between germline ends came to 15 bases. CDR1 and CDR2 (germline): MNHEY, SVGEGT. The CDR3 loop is CASRPRGPSYEQYF. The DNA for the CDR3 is TGTGCCAGCAGGCCTAGGGGACCGAGCTACGAGCAGTACTTC.

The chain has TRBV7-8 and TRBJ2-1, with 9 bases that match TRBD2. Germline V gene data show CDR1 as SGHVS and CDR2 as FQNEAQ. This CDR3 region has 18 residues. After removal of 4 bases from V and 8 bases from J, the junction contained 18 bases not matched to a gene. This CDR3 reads CASSSSGLAGSIMDEQFF. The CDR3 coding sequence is TGTGCCAGCAGCTCCTCCGGGCTAGCGGGGTCGATCATGGATGAGCAGTTCTTC.

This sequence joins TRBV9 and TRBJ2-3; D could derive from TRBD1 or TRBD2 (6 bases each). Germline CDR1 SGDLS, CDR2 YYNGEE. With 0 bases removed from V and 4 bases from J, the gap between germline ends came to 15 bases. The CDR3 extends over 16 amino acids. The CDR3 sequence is CASSVEGFGGPDTQYF. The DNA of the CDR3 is TGTGCCAGCAGCGTAGAAGGCTTTGGGGGGCCAGATACGCAGTATTTT.

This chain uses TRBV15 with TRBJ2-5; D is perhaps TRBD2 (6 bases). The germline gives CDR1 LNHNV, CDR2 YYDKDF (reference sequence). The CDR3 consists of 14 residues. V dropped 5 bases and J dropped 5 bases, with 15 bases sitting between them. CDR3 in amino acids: CATSLEGMRETQYF. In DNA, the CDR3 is TGTGCCACCAGCTTGGAGGGAATGAGGGAGACCCAGTACTTC.

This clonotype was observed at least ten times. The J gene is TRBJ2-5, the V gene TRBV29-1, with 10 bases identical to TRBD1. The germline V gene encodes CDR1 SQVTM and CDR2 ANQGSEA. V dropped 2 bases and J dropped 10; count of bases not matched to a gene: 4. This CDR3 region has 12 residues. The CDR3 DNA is TGCAGCGTTGAAAAGACAGGGGGCATCCAGTACTTC. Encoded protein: CSVEKTGGIQYF.

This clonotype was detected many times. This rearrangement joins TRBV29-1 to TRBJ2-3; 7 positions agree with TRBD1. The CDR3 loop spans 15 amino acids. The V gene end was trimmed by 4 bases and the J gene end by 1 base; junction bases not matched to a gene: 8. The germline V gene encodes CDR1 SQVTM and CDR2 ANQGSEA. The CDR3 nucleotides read TGCAGCGTTGGCCCGAGAGGGGGCGGCACAGATACGCAGTATTTT. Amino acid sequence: CSVGPRGGGTDTQYF.

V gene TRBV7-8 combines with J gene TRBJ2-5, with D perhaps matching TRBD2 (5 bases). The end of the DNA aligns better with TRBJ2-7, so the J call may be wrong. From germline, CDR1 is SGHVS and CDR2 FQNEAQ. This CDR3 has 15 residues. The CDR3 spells CASSFSVGDPYEQYF. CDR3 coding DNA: TGTGCCAGCAGCTTTTCGGTGGGAGATCCCTACGAGCAGTACTTC.

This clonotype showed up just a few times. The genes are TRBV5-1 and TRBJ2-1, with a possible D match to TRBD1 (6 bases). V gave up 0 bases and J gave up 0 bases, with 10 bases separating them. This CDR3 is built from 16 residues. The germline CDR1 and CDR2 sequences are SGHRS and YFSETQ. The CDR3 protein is CASSLEGVASYNEQFF. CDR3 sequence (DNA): TGCGCCAGCAGCTTGGAGGGGGTGGCCTCCTACAATGAGCAGTTCTTC.

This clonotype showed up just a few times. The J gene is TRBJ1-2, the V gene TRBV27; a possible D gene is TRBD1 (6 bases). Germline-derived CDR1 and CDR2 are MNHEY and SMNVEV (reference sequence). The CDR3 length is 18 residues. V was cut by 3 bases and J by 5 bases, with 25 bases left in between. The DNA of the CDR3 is TGTGCCAGCAGTTTGAGGGTGAGCAGGGGACTGGCAACTTATGGCTACACCTTC. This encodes CASSLRVSRGLATYGYTF.

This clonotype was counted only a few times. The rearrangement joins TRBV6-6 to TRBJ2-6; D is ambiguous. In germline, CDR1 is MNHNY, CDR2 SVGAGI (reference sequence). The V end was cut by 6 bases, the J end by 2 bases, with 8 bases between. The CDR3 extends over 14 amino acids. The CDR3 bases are TGTGCCAGCAGCTATACAGCTGGGGCCAACGTCCTGACTTTC. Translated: CASSYTAGANVLTF.

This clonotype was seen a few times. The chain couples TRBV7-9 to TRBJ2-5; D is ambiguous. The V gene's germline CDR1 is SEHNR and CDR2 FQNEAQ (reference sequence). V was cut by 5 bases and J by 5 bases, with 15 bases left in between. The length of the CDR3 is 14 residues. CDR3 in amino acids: CASSVNLVGETQYF. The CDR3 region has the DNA TGTGCCAGCAGCGTTAATCTAGTTGGGGAGACCCAGTACTTC.

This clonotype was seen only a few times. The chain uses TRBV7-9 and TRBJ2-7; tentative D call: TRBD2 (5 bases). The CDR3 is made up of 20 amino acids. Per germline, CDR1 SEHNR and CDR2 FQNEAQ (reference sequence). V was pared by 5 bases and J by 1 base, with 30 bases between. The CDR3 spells CASSPPRVGGLETASYEQYF. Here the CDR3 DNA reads TGTGCCAGCAGCCCCCCGCGCGTGGGCGGGTTGGAAACGGCGTCCTACGAGCAGTACTTC.

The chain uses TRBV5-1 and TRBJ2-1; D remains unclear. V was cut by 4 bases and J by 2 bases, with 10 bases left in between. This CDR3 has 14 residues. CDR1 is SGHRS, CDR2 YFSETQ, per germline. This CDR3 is CASSPEGPYNEQFF. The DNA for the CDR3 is TGCGCCAGCAGCCCGGAAGGGCCCTACAATGAGCAGTTCTTC.

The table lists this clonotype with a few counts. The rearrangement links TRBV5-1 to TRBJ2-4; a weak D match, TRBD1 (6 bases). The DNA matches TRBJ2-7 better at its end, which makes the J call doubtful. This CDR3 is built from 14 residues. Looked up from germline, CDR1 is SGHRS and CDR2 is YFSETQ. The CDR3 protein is CASSLASGAAEQYF. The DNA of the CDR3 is TGCGCCAGCAGCTTGGCGTCAGGGGCGGCCGAGCAGTACTTC.